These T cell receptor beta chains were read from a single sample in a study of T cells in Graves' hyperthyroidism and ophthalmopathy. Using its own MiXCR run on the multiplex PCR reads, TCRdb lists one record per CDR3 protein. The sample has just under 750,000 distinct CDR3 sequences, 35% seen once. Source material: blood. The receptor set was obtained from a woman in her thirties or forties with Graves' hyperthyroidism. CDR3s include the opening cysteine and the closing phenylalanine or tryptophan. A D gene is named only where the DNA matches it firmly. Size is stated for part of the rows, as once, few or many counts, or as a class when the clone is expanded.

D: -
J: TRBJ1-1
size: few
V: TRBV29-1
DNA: TGCAGCGTTGATTACGGGAACACTGAAGCTTTCTTT
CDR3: CSVDYGNTEAFF

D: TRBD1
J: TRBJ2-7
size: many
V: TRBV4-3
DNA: TGCGCCAGCAGCCAACTCCGACAGGGCCCCTACGAGCAGTACTTC
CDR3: CASSQLRQGPYEQYF

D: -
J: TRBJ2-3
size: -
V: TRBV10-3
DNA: TGTGCCATCAGTGGCCGGTCAACTAGCACAGATACGCAGTATTTT
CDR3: CAISGRSTSTDTQYF

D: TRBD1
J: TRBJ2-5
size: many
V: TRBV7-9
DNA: TGTGCCAGCAGCTTGGGGACAGGGGGTGAGGAGACCCAGTACTTC
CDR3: CASSLGTGGEETQYF

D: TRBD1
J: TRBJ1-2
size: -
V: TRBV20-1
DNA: TGCAGTGCTAGACCGGGGACAGGGGATAACTATGGCTACACCTTC
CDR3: CSARPGTGDNYGYTF

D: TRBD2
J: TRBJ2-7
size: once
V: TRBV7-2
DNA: TGTGCCAGCAGCTTACGGACTAGCGGGTTTACCTACGAGCGGTACTTC
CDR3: CASSLRTSGFTYERYF

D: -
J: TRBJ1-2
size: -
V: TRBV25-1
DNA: TGTGCCAGCCATGGGATGGGGGGGGACCCCAGGAGAGGCTACACCTTC
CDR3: CASHGMGGDPRRGYTF

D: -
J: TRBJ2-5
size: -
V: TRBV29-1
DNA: TGCAGCTTAGCTGGGCAGGGTCCGGAGACCCAGTACTTC
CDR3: CSLAGQGPETQYF

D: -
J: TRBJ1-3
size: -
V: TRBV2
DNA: TGTGCCAGCAGTCCTCTTCGGGACTCTGGAAACACCATATATTTT
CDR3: CASSPLRDSGNTIYF

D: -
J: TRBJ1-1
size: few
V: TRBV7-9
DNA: TGTGCCAGCAGCCGAAATTCATTTGAAAGTAATGAAGCTTTCTTT
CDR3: CASSRNSFESNEAFF

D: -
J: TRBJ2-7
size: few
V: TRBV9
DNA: TGTGCCAGCAGCGTAGGGGTGATAGCGGTCGACTCCTACGAGCAGTACTTC
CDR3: CASSVGVIAVDSYEQYF

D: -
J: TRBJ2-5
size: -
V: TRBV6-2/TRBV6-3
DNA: TGTGCCAGCAGCCCTAACCTTTTAACGACAGGGAGGGAGACCCAGTACTTC
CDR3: CASSPNLLTTGRETQYF

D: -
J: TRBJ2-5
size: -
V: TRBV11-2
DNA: TGTGCCAGCAGCGTGACGGAGGGGAGGGAGACCCAGTACTTC
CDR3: CASSVTEGRETQYF

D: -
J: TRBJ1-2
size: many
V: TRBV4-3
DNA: TGCGCCAGCAGCCAAGAGGGCACGGCTAACTATGGCTACACCTTC
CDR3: CASSQEGTANYGYTF

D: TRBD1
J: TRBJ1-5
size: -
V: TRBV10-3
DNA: TGTGCCATCAGTCTAAGGGACAGGGATCAGCCCCAGCATTTT
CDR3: CAISLRDRDQPQHF

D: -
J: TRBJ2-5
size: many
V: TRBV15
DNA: TGTGCCACCAGCAGAGTGCGGGGACAGCAAGAGACCCAGTACTTC
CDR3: CATSRVRGQQETQYF

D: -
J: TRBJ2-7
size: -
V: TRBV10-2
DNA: TGCGCCAGCATTCCAGGAGACTCCTACGAGCAGTACTTC
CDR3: CASIPGDSYEQYF

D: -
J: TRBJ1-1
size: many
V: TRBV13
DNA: TGTGCCAGCAGCTTCCAGGGCGCCACTGAAGCTTTCTTT
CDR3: CASSFQGATEAFF

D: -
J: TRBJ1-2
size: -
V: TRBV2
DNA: TGTGCCAGCAGTGAAGCGGGACTCCGTTATGGCTACACCTTC
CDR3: CASSEAGLRYGYTF

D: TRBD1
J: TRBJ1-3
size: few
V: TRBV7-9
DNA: TGTGCCAGCAGCCAAGCCACAGGGGCCAGCCTAAACACCATATATTTT
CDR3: CASSQATGASLNTIYF

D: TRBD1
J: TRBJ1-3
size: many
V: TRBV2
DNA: TGTGCCAGCAGTGGGGACAGGGGGCATAGAAACACCATATATTTT
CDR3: CASSGDRGHRNTIYF

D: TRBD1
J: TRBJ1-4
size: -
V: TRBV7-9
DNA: TGTGCCAGCAGCCAAGCCGTACGGCAGGGGGTTGAAAAACTGTTTTTT
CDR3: CASSQAVRQGVEKLFF

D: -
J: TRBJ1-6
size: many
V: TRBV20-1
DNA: TGCAGTGCGAAAGACTGGGCCGGGACCGCGTATTCACCCCTCCACTTT
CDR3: CSAKDWAGTAYSPLHF

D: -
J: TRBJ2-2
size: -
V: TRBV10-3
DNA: TGTGCCAGTAGTAAGATCGACACCGGGGAGCTGTTTTTT
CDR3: CASSKIDTGELFF

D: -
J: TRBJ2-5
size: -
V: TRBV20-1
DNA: TGCAGTGCTCGTCCAGGGGGGCGGTATGAGACCCAGTACTTC
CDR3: CSARPGGRYETQYF

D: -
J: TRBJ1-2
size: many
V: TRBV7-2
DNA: TGTGCCAGCAGCTTAGCGCCGAGCCTCTATGGCTACACCTTC
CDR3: CASSLAPSLYGYTF

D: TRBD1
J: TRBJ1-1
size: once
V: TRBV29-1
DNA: TGCAGGCTGACGACAGGGGCTGAAGCTTTCTTT
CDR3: CRLTTGAEAFF

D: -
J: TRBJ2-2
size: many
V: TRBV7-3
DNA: TGTGCCAGCAGTTCGAAATCGAACACCGGGGAGCTGTTTTTT
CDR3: CASSSKSNTGELFF

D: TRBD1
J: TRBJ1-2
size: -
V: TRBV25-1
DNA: TGTGCCAGCTCACCACCGACAGGGGGGAACTATGGCTACACCTTC
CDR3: CASSPPTGGNYGYTF

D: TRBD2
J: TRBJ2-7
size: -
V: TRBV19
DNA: TGTGCCAGTAGTATCGGGACTAGCGAAGACGAGCAGTACTTC
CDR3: CASSIGTSEDEQYF

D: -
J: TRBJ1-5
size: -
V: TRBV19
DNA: TGTGCCAGTAGCATTAGGGTTCAGGGACCCGCTTGGAGCAATCAGCCCCAGCATTTT
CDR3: CASSIRVQGPAWSNQPQHF

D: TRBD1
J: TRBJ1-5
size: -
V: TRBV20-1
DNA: TGCAGTGCCTCGACAGGGGCAGGCAATCAGCCCCAGCATTTT
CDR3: CSASTGAGNQPQHF

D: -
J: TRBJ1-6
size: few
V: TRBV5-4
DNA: TGTGCCAGCAGTTTATTATCTAATTCACCCCTCCACTTT
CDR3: CASSLLSNSPLHF

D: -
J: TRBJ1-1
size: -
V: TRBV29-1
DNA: TGCAGCGCTACGCCCGGGTCCCTTTGGGGGAAGAACACTGAAGCTTTCTTT
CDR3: CSATPGSLWGKNTEAFF

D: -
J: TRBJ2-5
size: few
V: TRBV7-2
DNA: TGTGCCAGCAGCTTGGAAGGAGTCGCGGAGACCCAGTACTTC
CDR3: CASSLEGVAETQYF

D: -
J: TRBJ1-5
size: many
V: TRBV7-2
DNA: TGTGCCAGCAGCTTCAACGGATATAGCAATCAGCCCCAGCATTTT
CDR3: CASSFNGYSNQPQHF

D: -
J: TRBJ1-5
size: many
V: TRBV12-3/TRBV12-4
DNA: TGTGCCAGCAGTTTAGCGCGGCCCTCGCCCCAGCATTTT
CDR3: CASSLARPSPQHF

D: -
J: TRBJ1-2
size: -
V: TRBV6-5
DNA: TGTGCCAGCAGTTTCCGGGACGGAGACTATGGCTACACCTTC
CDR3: CASSFRDGDYGYTF

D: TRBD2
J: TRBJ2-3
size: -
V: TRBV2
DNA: TGTGCCAGCCCGACTAGCGGGGGAAGTACAGATACGCAGTATTTT
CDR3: CASPTSGGSTDTQYF

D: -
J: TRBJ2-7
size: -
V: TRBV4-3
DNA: TGCGCCAGCAGCCAAGGCTACGGCAGTAACTCCTACGAGCAGTACTTC
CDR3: CASSQGYGSNSYEQYF